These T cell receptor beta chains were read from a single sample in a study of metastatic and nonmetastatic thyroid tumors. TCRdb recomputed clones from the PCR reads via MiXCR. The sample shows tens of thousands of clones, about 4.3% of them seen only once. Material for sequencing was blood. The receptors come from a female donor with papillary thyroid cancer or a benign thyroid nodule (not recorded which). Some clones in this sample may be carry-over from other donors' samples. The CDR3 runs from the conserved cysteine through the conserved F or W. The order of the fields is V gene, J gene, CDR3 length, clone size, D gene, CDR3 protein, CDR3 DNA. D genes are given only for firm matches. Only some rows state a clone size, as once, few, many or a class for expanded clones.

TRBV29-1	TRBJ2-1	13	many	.	CSVEDTLHNEQFF	TGCAGCGTTGAAGACACGCTCCACAATGAGCAGTTCTTC
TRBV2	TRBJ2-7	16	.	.	CASSDNRRYRSYEQYF	TGTGCCAGCAGTGACAACCGCCGGTATAGAAGCTACGAGCAGTACTTC
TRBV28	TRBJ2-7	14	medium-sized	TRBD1	CASSQRDRVHEQYF	TGTGCCAGCAGTCAGAGGGACAGGGTCCACGAGCAGTACTTC
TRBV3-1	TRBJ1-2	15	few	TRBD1	CASSQRQTGGYGYTF	TGTGCCAGCAGCCAACGCCAGACAGGGGGCTATGGCTACACCTTC
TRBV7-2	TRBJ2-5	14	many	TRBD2	CASSLLTSPPTQYF	TGTGCCAGCAGCCTCCTGACTAGCCCGCCGACCCAGTACTTC
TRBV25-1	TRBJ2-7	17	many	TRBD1	CATDDTPGQGAGYEQYF	TGTGCCACCGACGATACGCCGGGACAGGGGGCAGGCTACGAGCAGTACTTC
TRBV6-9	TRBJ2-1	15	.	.	CASSYPSWRDNDQFF	TGTGCCAGCAGTTATCCATCTTGGCGCGACAATGACCAGTTCTTC
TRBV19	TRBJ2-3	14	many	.	CASSRNYATDTQYF	TGTGCCAGTAGTAGGAACTACGCCACAGATACGCAGTATTTT
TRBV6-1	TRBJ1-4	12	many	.	CASSARFGKLFF	TGTGCCAGCAGTGCGCGATTCGGAAAACTGTTTTTT
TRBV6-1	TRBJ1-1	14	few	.	CASSEGKGGTEAFF	TGTGCCAGCAGTGAGGGGAAGGGTGGGACTGAAGCCTTCTTT
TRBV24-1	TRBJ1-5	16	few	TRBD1	CATSGGTGGFNQPQHF	TGTGCCACCAGTGGCGGGACAGGGGGTTTCAATCAGCCCCAGCATTTT
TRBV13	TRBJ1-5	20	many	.	CASSLRGGQVPYIGNQPQHF	TGTGCCAGCAGCTTACGTGGGGGACAAGTCCCCTATATCGGCAATCAGCCCCAGCATTTT
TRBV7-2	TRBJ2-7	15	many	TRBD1	CASSTGQGSRHEQYF	TGTGCCAGCAGCACCGGACAGGGTTCGCGTCACGAGCAGTACTTC
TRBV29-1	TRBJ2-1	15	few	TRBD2	CSGYWTSGRGTEQFF	TGCAGCGGGTACTGGACTAGCGGGAGGGGCACTGAGCAGTTCTTC
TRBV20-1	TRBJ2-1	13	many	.	CSARETAYNEQFF	TGCAGTGCCCGGGAGACGGCCTACAATGAGCAGTTCTTC
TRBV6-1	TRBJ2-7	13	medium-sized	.	CASTIGIGYEQYF	TGTGCCAGCACCATAGGCATAGGCTACGAGCAGTACTTC
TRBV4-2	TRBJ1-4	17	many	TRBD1	CASSLVGTGLTKEKLFF	TGTGCCAGCAGCCTCGTGGGGACAGGGCTAACCAAAGAAAAACTGTTTTTT
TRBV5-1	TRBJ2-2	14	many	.	CASNPMGATGELLF	TGCGCCAGCAACCCGATGGGCGCAACCGGGGAGCTGCTTTTT
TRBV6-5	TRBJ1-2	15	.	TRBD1	CASRYWDREPNGYTF	TGTGCCAGCAGGTACTGGGACAGGGAACCGAATGGCTACACCTTC
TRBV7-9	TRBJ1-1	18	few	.	CSSSSTAWGGRLNTEAFF	TGTTCCAGCAGCTCAACTGCCTGGGGGGGGCGGCTGAACACTGAAGCTTTCTTT
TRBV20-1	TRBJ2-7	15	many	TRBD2	CSASDTTSGSYEQYF	TGCAGTGCAAGCGATACGACTAGCGGGAGCTACGAGCAGTACTTC
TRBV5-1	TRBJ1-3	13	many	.	CASSEGSGNTIYF	TGCGCCAGCAGCGAGGGCTCTGGAAACACCATATATTTT
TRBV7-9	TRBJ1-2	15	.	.	CASSLDWGARDGYTF	TGTGCCAGCAGCTTAGATTGGGGGGCGCGCGATGGCTACACCTTC
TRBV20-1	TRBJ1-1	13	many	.	CSASRSGGTEAFF	TGCAGTGCTAGTCGGTCGGGTGGCACTGAAGCTTTCTTT
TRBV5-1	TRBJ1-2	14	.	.	CASSLVGGTYGYTF	TGCGCCAGCAGCTTGGTAGGGGGGACCTATGGCTACACCTTC
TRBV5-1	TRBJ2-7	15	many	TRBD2	CASSRGGGPDNEQYF	TGCGCCAGCAGCCGGGGGGGGGGACCAGACAACGAGCAGTACTTC
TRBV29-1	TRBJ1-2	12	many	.	CSVAGDPYGYTF	TGCAGCGTTGCGGGTGATCCCTATGGCTACACCTTC
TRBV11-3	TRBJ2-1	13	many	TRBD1	CASSMDRYNEQFF	TGTGCCAGCAGCATGGACAGGTACAATGAGCAGTTCTTC